This TCR beta chain is from a study of T cells in Graves' hyperthyroidism and ophthalmopathy (dated by TCRdb to about 2019). General notes on the study: Peripheral blood was collected at initial diagnosis, before any treatment. To identify distinguishing TCR V-J signatures, a discovery cohort of about a hundred patients was used, comprising 43 with Graves' ophthalmopathy and around 57 with stable Graves' hyperthyroidism. TCR Vbeta CDR3 sequencing of 140 or so peripheral blood samples (roughly 41 ophthalmopathy, about 75 hyperthyroidism and roughly 17 progressor patients) is reported in the paper. The study also compared thyroid tissue and blood T-cell repertoires from more than 5 Graves' hyperthyroidism patients. The roughly 90 discovery patients were divided at random into training and test sets in a 7:3 ratio. Whether ophthalmopathy could be predicted prospectively was tested in an independent validation cohort made up of under 20 hyperthyroidism patients plus 17 patients who later progressed to ophthalmopathy. Following sampling, methimazole starting at 30 mg daily was given to hyperthyroidism patients, and high-dose intravenous methylprednisolone was given to ophthalmopathy patients. General study outcomes and caveats: A model built on a 13 V-J signature distinguished ophthalmopathy from stable hyperthyroidism, reaching 87.88% sensitivity and around 81% specificity in cross-validation and 80%/75% in testing. No statistical method was used to fix the sample size in advance, and group allocation was not hidden from the investigators. Most expanded thyroid clonotypes (frequency above 0.001) were also found in blood, which suggests that blood repertoires may mirror thyroid immune responses. During validation, the model predicted progression to ophthalmopathy a median of roughly 7.1 months ahead of onset, with around 70% sensitivity and about 72% specificity.

In the germline V gene, CDR1 corresponds to MNHEY and CDR2 to SVGAGI. The CDR3 holds 15 amino acids from the cysteine to the phenylalanine. Only the CDR3 region is kept as DNA, spanning 45 bases read in frame from base 1. Relative to germline, V is 4 bases shorter and J is 4 bases shorter, with 17 bases between their ends. Ophthalmopathy patients had moderately to severely active disease, Clinical Activity Score of at least 3, NOSPECS grade of at least 4, and duration under 3 months. Patients with uncontrolled infections, other autoimmune diseases, pregnancy or lactation were excluded. Diagnoses relied on clinical symptoms, serum thyroxine and TRAb, thyroid ultrasound and orbital computed tomography. PBMCs were separated from roughly 10 ml of fresh peripheral blood using Ficoll-Paque density gradient centrifugation. Total RNA was extracted using Trizol reagent, and RNA quality was assessed on an Agilent 2100 Bioanalyzer.

The TCR beta CDR3 regions were amplified from the RNA transcripts. The TCR CDR3 was subjected to a first round of RT-PCR using the HTBI primer set and the Qiagen OneStep RT-PCR kit. Libraries were constructed in a second round of multiplex PCR, after which size selection and purification were performed. Libraries were sequenced paired-end with 100 bp reads on an Illumina HiSeq2000. In the source study's methods: SOAPnuke was used to process the raw data, throwing out any read that contained adapters or uncalled bases, had a mean Phred below 15, or lacked an exact constant-primer or identifier match. COPE v1.2.5 was used to merge high-quality paired reads, and clonotypes were defined as unique nucleotide sequences. Clonotypes were aligned to IMGT TRBV, TRBD and TRBJ reference segments using MiTCR v1.1. The analysis was restricted to V-J combinations with a frequency above 0.0001, which together covered roughly 99% of the repertoires. A TCS score was defined as the ratio between F50 (clonal expansion) and ExV (chaos), using BLOSUM62-based TCRdist between CDR3 peptides within each V-J. Welch's t-statistics and random forest reduced some 510 V-J features to 13, which were used in a naive Bayes classifier (R e1071). The public reads were reanalyzed by TCRdb: fastp trimming at Q25, MiXCR alignment, in-frame beta chains only. Identical CDR3 protein sequences are pooled into one entry, listed with their most common genes and DNA. The V and J calls here are based on TCRdb, not the publication. Recorded for this sample are around 520,000 distinct CDR3 sequences; approximately 25% of them occurred a single time. The ten top clones hold about 11% of the sample.

Regarding this clonotype: The antigen this receptor binds is unknown. No base quality information exists; no much larger clone differs at one position.

Sequenced: blood. This clonotype was obtained from a woman aged 25 to 39 with Graves' ophthalmopathy. The chain uses TRBV6-5 and TRBJ2-7; a tentative D call is TRBD1 (7 bases match). The DNA sequence is as follows: TGTGCCAGCAGTTCTGACCAGGGGGGAGAGTACGAGCAGTACTTC. Its translation is CASSSDQGGEYEQYF.